The text below deals with one T cell receptor beta chain. The sample is drawn from a study of cytomegalovirus exposure and HLA in healthy donors. The CDR3 runs to 16 residues. Trimming pared 2 bases from V and 2 bases from J, leaving 12 bases between. Looked up from germline, CDR1 is SGHTA and CDR2 is FQGTGA. PCR primers comprised 60 Vbeta and 13 Jbeta primers. TCRdb's copy holds only in-frame clones and misses some; the assay was immunoSEQ multiplex PCR. The table lists roughly 120,000 clones, around 80% of them singletons. The sample consisted of PBMCs. The gene calls are TRBV7-3 and TRBJ2-2, with D perhaps matching TRBD2 (6 bases). This TCR was recovered from a female donor in good health and CMV-seropositive. DNA for the CDR3: TGTGCCAGCAGCTTACTAGCGTCAACTAACACCGGGGAGCTGTTTTTT. Translating it yields CASSLLASTNTGELFF.